This T cell receptor (beta chain) was observed in a study of cytomegalovirus exposure and HLA in healthy donors. Primers for the PCR totalled 60 Vbeta and 13 Jbeta. Here immunoSEQ multiplex PCR was the method, and the copy in TCRdb shows in-frame clones only, minus some. The table shows around 89,000 clones, with about 84% occurring only once. V lost 4 bases, J lost 2 bases, and 9 bases lay in between. Germline lookup yields CDR1 SGHNT and CDR2 YYREEE (reference sequence). The CDR3 totals 13 residues. This chain links TRBV5-4 with TRBJ1-1; D is undetermined. Sequences were obtained from PBMCs. The origin of this receptor is a girl aged 2-10 years in good health and CMV-seropositive. CDR3 DNA sequence: TGTGCCAGCAGCGGTACAGTTAACACTGAAGCTTTCTTT. It yields the protein CASSGTVNTEAFF.